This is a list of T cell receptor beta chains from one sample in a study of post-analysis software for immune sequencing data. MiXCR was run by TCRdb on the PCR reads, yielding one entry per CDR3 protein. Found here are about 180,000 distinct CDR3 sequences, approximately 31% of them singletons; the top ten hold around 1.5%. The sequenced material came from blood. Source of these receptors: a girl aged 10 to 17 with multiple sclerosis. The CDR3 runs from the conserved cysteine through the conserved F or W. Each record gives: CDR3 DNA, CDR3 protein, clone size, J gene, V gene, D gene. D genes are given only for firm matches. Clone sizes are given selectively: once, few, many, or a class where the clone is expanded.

CDR3 DNA: TGTGCCAGCAGTGGGGCTAGCGACCTAACCTACGAGCAGTACTTC; CDR3 protein: CASSGASDLTYEQYF; clone size: .; J gene: TRBJ2-7; V gene: TRBV6-1; D gene: .
CDR3 DNA: TGCAGTGCCCGTTCGGTGGGAGGGGAACAAGATACGCAGTATTTT; CDR3 protein: CSARSVGGEQDTQYF; clone size: few; J gene: TRBJ2-3; V gene: TRBV20-1; D gene: TRBD2
CDR3 DNA: TGTGCTAGCGGAACTGGGGCGGGAAGATTGGATGAGCAGTACTTC; CDR3 protein: CASGTGAGRLDEQYF; clone size: .; J gene: TRBJ2-7; V gene: TRBV7-7; D gene: .
CDR3 DNA: TGTGCCAGCAGTTCAACGGACAGGGTGTTTGAAAAACTGTTTTTT; CDR3 protein: CASSSTDRVFEKLFF; clone size: .; J gene: TRBJ1-4; V gene: TRBV7-9; D gene: TRBD1
CDR3 DNA: TGTGCCAGCAGATCTAAAGTGTCGCCTAGAGGGGGGGAGACCCAGTACTTC; CDR3 protein: CASRSKVSPRGGETQYF; clone size: many; J gene: TRBJ2-5; V gene: TRBV7-9; D gene: .
CDR3 DNA: TGTGCCAGCAGACGAGGACAGGGATCCTACGAGCAGTACTTC; CDR3 protein: CASRRGQGSYEQYF; clone size: many; J gene: TRBJ2-7; V gene: TRBV6-2/TRBV6-3; D gene: TRBD1
CDR3 DNA: TGCAGTGCTTATAGCGGGGCCACCTACGAGCAGTACTTC; CDR3 protein: CSAYSGATYEQYF; clone size: many; J gene: TRBJ2-7; V gene: TRBV20-1; D gene: TRBD2
CDR3 DNA: TGTGCCAGCAGTGATGGGACACCAGAGACCCAGTACTTC; CDR3 protein: CASSDGTPETQYF; clone size: many; J gene: TRBJ2-5; V gene: TRBV6-1; D gene: .
CDR3 DNA: TGTGCCAGCAGTGTAGACAGTCAGGGGTGGAATGAGCGGTTCTTC; CDR3 protein: CASSVDSQGWNERFF; clone size: .; J gene: TRBJ2-1; V gene: TRBV6-1; D gene: .
CDR3 DNA: TGTGCCAGCAGTGGTGGGGTAGGTGATGAGCAGTTCTTC; CDR3 protein: CASSGGVGDEQFF; clone size: many; J gene: TRBJ2-1; V gene: TRBV6-5; D gene: .
CDR3 DNA: TGCGCCAGCGAAGGGCCCCCGAGGGGCAATGAGCAGTTCTTC; CDR3 protein: CASEGPPRGNEQFF; clone size: many; J gene: TRBJ2-1; V gene: TRBV5-1; D gene: .
CDR3 DNA: TGTGCCAGCAATCCTCTGGGTAGCGATCAGCCCCAGCATTTT; CDR3 protein: CASNPLGSDQPQHF; clone size: .; J gene: TRBJ1-5; V gene: TRBV28; D gene: .
CDR3 DNA: TGTGCCAGCAGCCCGGCCGACAACGCTGAAGCTTTCTTT; CDR3 protein: CASSPADNAEAFF; clone size: .; J gene: TRBJ1-1; V gene: TRBV3-1; D gene: .
CDR3 DNA: TGTGCCAGCAGCTTAGGGGGGGGGTTCCAAGAGACCCAGTACTTC; CDR3 protein: CASSLGGGFQETQYF; clone size: many; J gene: TRBJ2-5; V gene: TRBV11-3; D gene: TRBD2
CDR3 DNA: TGCAGTGCTACACCCGGGACTAGCGGGGGAAGGAAGGGAGAGACCCAGTACTTC; CDR3 protein: CSATPGTSGGRKGETQYF; clone size: few; J gene: TRBJ2-5; V gene: TRBV20-1; D gene: TRBD2
CDR3 DNA: TGTGCCAGCAGCTTAGAACGGGATGAGCAGTTCTTC; CDR3 protein: CASSLERDEQFF; clone size: .; J gene: TRBJ2-1; V gene: TRBV7-8; D gene: .
CDR3 DNA: TGTGCCAGCAGCTTAGGGGACACCTTCTACGAGCAGTACTTC; CDR3 protein: CASSLGDTFYEQYF; clone size: few; J gene: TRBJ2-7; V gene: TRBV7-9; D gene: .
CDR3 DNA: TGCAGCGCTGACAGGAACACTGAAGCTTTCTTT; CDR3 protein: CSADRNTEAFF; clone size: .; J gene: TRBJ1-1; V gene: TRBV29-1; D gene: .
CDR3 DNA: TGTGCCAGCAGCCATCTTACCGGGACTAGCGGAGGAGGGTCCTACAATGAGCAGTTCTTC; CDR3 protein: CASSHLTGTSGGGSYNEQFF; clone size: .; J gene: TRBJ2-1; V gene: TRBV3-1; D gene: TRBD2
CDR3 DNA: TGTGCCAGCAGCCCAAAAGGGTTGGTAGGTTATCCGGGACAGGTTTCGGATGAGCAGTTCTTC; CDR3 protein: CASSPKGLVGYPGQVSDEQFF; clone size: many; J gene: TRBJ2-1; V gene: TRBV11-2; D gene: TRBD1
CDR3 DNA: TGCAGTGCTAGACTAGCGGACAATGAGCAGTTCTTC; CDR3 protein: CSARLADNEQFF; clone size: medium-sized; J gene: TRBJ2-1; V gene: TRBV20-1; D gene: TRBD2
CDR3 DNA: TGCAGTGCTAGCTTAACCTACGAGCAGTACTTC; CDR3 protein: CSASLTYEQYF; clone size: many; J gene: TRBJ2-7; V gene: TRBV20-1; D gene: .
CDR3 DNA: TGCAGTGCTAGTCCGAACACTGAAGCTTTCTTT; CDR3 protein: CSASPNTEAFF; clone size: few; J gene: TRBJ1-1; V gene: TRBV20-1; D gene: .
CDR3 DNA: TGTGCCAGCAGTTTAGCGACTAGCGGGAGGTACGAGCAGTACTTC; CDR3 protein: CASSLATSGRYEQYF; clone size: many; J gene: TRBJ2-7; V gene: TRBV12-3/TRBV12-4; D gene: TRBD2
CDR3 DNA: TGTGCCACCAGTGTGGGGAGTGGGAGGACAGATACGCAGTATTTT; CDR3 protein: CATSVGSGRTDTQYF; clone size: many; J gene: TRBJ2-3; V gene: TRBV24-1; D gene: .
CDR3 DNA: TGTGCCAGCAGTTACTCGCGGGATACTAACTATGGCTACACCTTC; CDR3 protein: CASSYSRDTNYGYTF; clone size: .; J gene: TRBJ1-2; V gene: TRBV6-5; D gene: .
CDR3 DNA: TGTGCCAGCAGCCAAGGTGCAGTCTCTGGGGCCAACGTCCTGACTTTC; CDR3 protein: CASSQGAVSGANVLTF; clone size: many; J gene: TRBJ2-6; V gene: TRBV4-2; D gene: .
CDR3 DNA: TGCAGTGCTGAGGCGGGAGGGAATCAAGAGACCCGGTACTTC; CDR3 protein: CSAEAGGNQETRYF; clone size: few; J gene: TRBJ2-7; V gene: TRBV20-1; D gene: TRBD2
CDR3 DNA: TGTGCCAGCAGTTTACAAAATTACGAGCAGTACTTC; CDR3 protein: CASSLQNYEQYF; clone size: many; J gene: TRBJ2-7; V gene: TRBV12-3/TRBV12-4; D gene: .
CDR3 DNA: TGTGCCAGCAGCTCGGTCCCATACGAGCAGTACTTC; CDR3 protein: CASSSVPYEQYF; clone size: many; J gene: TRBJ2-7; V gene: TRBV9; D gene: .
CDR3 DNA: TGCAGTGCCCGAGTCGGAGGGCCACCCAATGAGCAGTTCTTC; CDR3 protein: CSARVGGPPNEQFF; clone size: few; J gene: TRBJ2-1; V gene: TRBV20-1; D gene: .
CDR3 DNA: TGTGCCACCAGTTGGGGTGGAGAGACCCAGTACTTC; CDR3 protein: CATSWGGETQYF; clone size: many; J gene: TRBJ2-5; V gene: TRBV27; D gene: .
CDR3 DNA: TGCAGGGCCGGGCACGAAACTTCAGATACGCAGTATTTT; CDR3 protein: CRAGHETSDTQYF; clone size: .; J gene: TRBJ2-3; V gene: TRBV20-1; D gene: .
CDR3 DNA: TGCGCCAGCAGCTTGGAAGCGGCCCACACAGAAACGCAGTATTTT; CDR3 protein: CASSLEAAHTETQYF; clone size: .; J gene: TRBJ2-3; V gene: TRBV5-1; D gene: .
CDR3 DNA: TGCGCCAGCAGCTTGAGCGACAGGGTCTACAATGAGCAGTTCTTC; CDR3 protein: CASSLSDRVYNEQFF; clone size: few; J gene: TRBJ2-1; V gene: TRBV5-1; D gene: TRBD1
CDR3 DNA: TGTGCCAGCAAACAGGGAGAAGAAGCAGTTTATGGCTACACCTTC; CDR3 protein: CASKQGEEAVYGYTF; clone size: .; J gene: TRBJ1-2; V gene: TRBV3-1; D gene: .
CDR3 DNA: TGTGCCAGCAGTAACTCATATCCGGGACTAGCGGGAGTAAGAGTCACAGATACGCAGTATTTT; CDR3 protein: CASSNSYPGLAGVRVTDTQYF; clone size: few; J gene: TRBJ2-3; V gene: TRBV27; D gene: TRBD2
CDR3 DNA: TGTGCCAGCAGCTTATACGTGGGACAGGGTTACGAGCAGTACTTC; CDR3 protein: CASSLYVGQGYEQYF; clone size: few; J gene: TRBJ2-7; V gene: TRBV7-9; D gene: TRBD1
CDR3 DNA: TGTGCCTGGAGTTTGGTCTTTGGGAACGAGCAGTACTTC; CDR3 protein: CAWSLVFGNEQYF; clone size: many; J gene: TRBJ2-7; V gene: TRBV30; D gene: .
CDR3 DNA: TGCGCCAGCAGTGGGCAGCCACAGTCCTACGAGCAGTACTTC; CDR3 protein: CASSGQPQSYEQYF; clone size: many; J gene: TRBJ2-7; V gene: TRBV5-1; D gene: .
CDR3 DNA: TGCGCCAGCAGCTTGGACAACGCTAATGAAAAACTGTTTTTT; CDR3 protein: CASSLDNANEKLFF; clone size: .; J gene: TRBJ1-4; V gene: TRBV5-1; D gene: .
CDR3 DNA: TGCGCCAGCAGCTTGGAAGGGGCCCCGAGGAATGAGCAGTTCTTC; CDR3 protein: CASSLEGAPRNEQFF; clone size: many; J gene: TRBJ2-1; V gene: TRBV5-1; D gene: .
CDR3 DNA: TGTGCCAGCAGCTTGGACAGGGGGCCCCAAAATGGCTACACCTTC; CDR3 protein: CASSLDRGPQNGYTF; clone size: few; J gene: TRBJ1-2; V gene: TRBV11-2; D gene: TRBD1
CDR3 DNA: TGTGCCAGCAGTCCCCGGGACAGGGGAGTGGCCGAGCAGTACTTC; CDR3 protein: CASSPRDRGVAEQYF; clone size: .; J gene: TRBJ2-7; V gene: TRBV28; D gene: TRBD1
CDR3 DNA: TGTGCCAGCAGTACGCTACAGGGCAGGGGATCACCCCTCCACTTT; CDR3 protein: CASSTLQGRGSPLHF; clone size: .; J gene: TRBJ1-6; V gene: TRBV12-3/TRBV12-4; D gene: .
CDR3 DNA: TGTGCCAGCAGCCAGGCGGCGGGTGGAACTGGCTACACCTTC; CDR3 protein: CASSQAAGGTGYTF; clone size: many; J gene: TRBJ1-2; V gene: TRBV4-2; D gene: .
CDR3 DNA: TGTGCCAGCAGTCCCCACCTTACTAACTATGGCTACACCTTC; CDR3 protein: CASSPHLTNYGYTF; clone size: few; J gene: TRBJ1-2; V gene: TRBV27; D gene: .
CDR3 DNA: TGTGCCAGCAGTCCCGGACAGTACGAGCAGTACTTC; CDR3 protein: CASSPGQYEQYF; clone size: few; J gene: TRBJ2-7; V gene: TRBV28; D gene: .